A single sample gave rise to the 32 T cell receptor beta chains below, sequenced in a study of graft-versus-host responses after intestinal transplantation. Sequencing was performed with immunoSEQ multiplex PCR; in TCRdb, only in-frame clones are kept and a portion is missing. The data hold about 18,000 clones, with more than 30% observed a single time. The sequencing used alloreactive CD4+ T cells from a mixed lymphocyte reaction culture, collected before intestinal transplant. As to subset: CFSE-low proliferating T cells sorted from approximately six-day pre-transplant mixed lymphocyte reaction (GvH or HvG direction). These receptors all stem from a human patient who received an intestinal transplant.

In this sample, this clone turned up a few times. The chain carries TRBV4-1 and TRBJ1-6; 8 bases fit TRBD1. Looked up from germline, CDR1 is MGHRA and CDR2 is YSYEKL. CDR3 length: 18 amino acids. Trimming cost V 4 bases and J 6 bases; bases outside gene matches: 14. As DNA, the CDR3 is TGCGCCAGCAGCCGCCAAGTTAATCCGGGACAGGTTAATTCACCCCTCCACTTT. Translated, it gives CASSRQVNPGQVNSPLHF.

This clone was observed a few times. This chain joins TRBV19 and TRBJ1-1; 7 bases fit TRBD1. The CDR3 runs to 18 residues. Germline CDR1 LNHDA, CDR2 SQIVND (reference sequence). Germline trimming cut 4 bases from V and 7 bases from J; bases unmatched to any gene: 21. The CDR3 DNA reads as TGTGCCAGTAGTACCCGAAACCCCTTATGGAGGGGGCGGATTGAAGCTTTCTTT. Its translation: CASSTRNPLWRGRIEAFF.

The chain employs TRBV25-1 and TRBJ2-6, with D hard to call. The length of the CDR3 is 14 residues. The ends were cut back, 6 bases at V and 13 bases at J, with 19 bases in the middle. CDR1 and CDR2 (germline): MGHDK, SYGVNS. The CDR3, as DNA: TGTGCCAGCAGGGGCCCAGGCAGGTCTAAGGTCCTGACTTTC. It encodes CASRGPGRSKVLTF. Together with reference TRBV25-1 and TRBJ2-6, the CDR3 gives the full variable domain: EADIYQTPRYLVIGTGKKITLECSQTMGHDKMYWYQQDPGMELHLIHYSYGVNSTEKGDLSSESTVSRIRTEHFPLTLESARPSHTSQYLCASRGPGRSKVLTFGAGSRLTVL.

There are a few counts of this clone. The V gene is TRBV19, the J gene TRBJ2-5; 9 nucleotides align to TRBD1. Looked up from germline, CDR1 is LNHDA and CDR2 is SQIVND (reference sequence). This CDR3 contains 13 residues. V was clipped by 3 bases and J by 8 bases; unmatched bases: 4. The CDR3 DNA is TGTGCCAGTAGTATGGGACAGGGCAGAACCCAGTACTTC. Translated, it gives CASSMGQGRTQYF.

The rearrangement uses TRBV10-3 and TRBJ2-5; D ambiguous. The CDR3 is 16 amino acids. V lost 0 bases, J lost 5 bases, and 16 bases lay in between. Germline CDR1 and CDR2: ENHRY and SYGVKD. This chain's CDR3 is CAISESVVARGETQYF. CDR3 sequence (DNA): TGTGCCATCAGTGAGTCGGTGGTTGCTAGAGGTGAGACCCAGTACTTC.

This chain joins TRBV6-1 and TRBJ1-1, with a possible D match to TRBD1 (5 bases). Trimming removed 7 bases from V and 7 bases from J, with 13 bases in between. Germline CDR1 reads MNHNS; CDR2 reads SASEGT. The CDR3 is 12 residues long. CDR3 amino acids: CASTWGTYEAFF. The CDR3 DNA sequence: TGTGCCAGCACTTGGGGGACCTATGAAGCTTTCTTT.

This clone was observed a handful of times. The chain employs TRBV10-2 and TRBJ2-3; possibly TRBD1 or TRBD2 for D (5 bases each). Trimming shortened V by 7 bases and J by 1 base, and 9 bases separated the two germline ends. The length of the CDR3 is 13 residues. Germline values: CDR1 WSHSY, CDR2 SAAADI. The CDR3 loop is CASTRGGTDTQYF. The CDR3 DNA reads as TGCGCCAGCACCCGAGGGGGCACAGATACGCAGTATTTT.

The chain carries TRBV6-5 and TRBJ1-1; D not resolved. Per the germline V gene, CDR1 is MNHEY and CDR2 is SVGAGI. This CDR3 is built from 14 residues. Trimming took 0 bases from V and 1 from J, leaving 6 bases between them. The CDR3 DNA follows: TGTGCCAGCAGTTACTCGCATAGGAACACTGAAGCTTTCTTT. This sequence encodes CASSYSHRNTEAFF.

This rearrangement joins TRBV19 to TRBJ1-2, with 7 positions matching TRBD1. Germline V gene lookup returns CDR1 LNHDA and CDR2 SQIVND (reference sequence). The junction had 5 bases not matched to a gene; V was cut back by 3 bases and J by 7 bases. The CDR3 consists of 13 residues. The CDR3 sequence is CASSIDRVGGYTF. For the CDR3, the DNA is TGTGCCAGTAGTATCGACAGGGTGGGTGGCTACACCTTC.

This clone occurred a few times. The chain links TRBV5-5 to TRBJ1-2, with D unresolved. The CDR3 totals 14 residues. Per germline, CDR1 SGHKS and CDR2 YYEKEE (reference sequence). Trimming removed 0 bases from V and 6 bases from J, with 12 bases in between. The CDR3 sequence: CASSLGPGTNGYTF. The CDR3 coding sequence is TGTGCCAGCAGCTTGGGTCCGGGAACGAATGGCTACACCTTC.

This clone was detected once. The chain carries TRBV15 and TRBJ1-3; D ambiguous. V was clipped by 0 bases and J by 0 bases, with 9 bases between them. This CDR3 region has 16 residues. Germline V gene sequence: CDR1 LNHNV, CDR2 YYDKDF (reference sequence). The CDR3 region has the DNA TGTGCCACCAGCAGAGATTTGGGTTCCTCTGGAAACACCATATATTTT. As protein: CATSRDLGSSGNTIYF.

This rearrangement joins TRBV5-6 to TRBJ1-1; D may be TRBD1 (6 bases). Trimming pared 0 bases from V and 6 bases from J, leaving 12 bases between. Germline CDR1 is SGHDT and CDR2 is YYEEEE. The CDR3 is 14 residues long. CDR3 coding DNA: TGTGCCAGCAGCTTGGCGGGGGGGGCGGCTGAAGCTTTCTTT. Its protein is CASSLAGGAAEAFF.

This rearrangement joins TRBV7-2 to TRBJ1-6; 9 bases fit TRBD1. Germline V gene lookup returns CDR1 SGHTA and CDR2 FQGNSA. V dropped 1 base and J dropped 7; count of bases not matched to a gene: 8. CDR3 size: 17 residues. The CDR3 sequence is CASSLVGTGLRNSPLHF. The CDR3 DNA reads as TGTGCCAGCAGCTTAGTGGGGACAGGGCTGCGCAATTCACCCCTCCACTTT.

This clone showed up just a few times. The chain recombines TRBV2 with TRBJ1-3, with no clear D. The V end was cut by 8 bases, the J end by 8 bases, with 13 bases between. Germline CDR1 reads SNHLY; CDR2 reads FYNNEI. The CDR3 loop spans 12 amino acids. CDR3 nucleotide sequence: TGTGCCAGCGCTGCCCGGGCGCACACCATATATTTT. This sequence encodes CASAARAHTIYF.

CDR3 loop: CASSEEGGYYGYTF. The CDR3, as DNA: TGTGCCAGCAGTGAAGAAGGGGGGTACTATGGCTACACCTTC. The chain links TRBV6-1 to TRBJ1-2; D possibly corresponds to TRBD1 (6 bases). In germline, CDR1 is MNHNS, CDR2 SASEGT. The CDR3 is made up of 14 amino acids. V lost 1 base and J 3 bases, leaving 9 bases between the germline ends.

This clone was picked up one time. This sequence joins TRBV6-1 and TRBJ1-2, with 7 bases that match TRBD1. Germline V CDR1 and CDR2: MNHNS, SASEGT. The CDR3 is made up of 16 amino acids. Trimming cost V 2 bases and J 1 base; bases outside gene matches: 7. The CDR3 loop reads CASSERGQRINYGYTF. CDR3 sequence (DNA): TGTGCCAGCAGTGAAAGGGGACAGAGGATTAACTATGGCTACACCTTC.

This clone came up once. The chain uses TRBV14 and TRBJ1-1; D not resolved. Per the germline V gene, CDR1 is SGHDN and CDR2 is FVKESK. The CDR3 extends over 13 amino acids. Trimming took 6 bases from V and 6 from J, leaving 14 bases between them. This chain's CDR3 is CASSLLPNAEAFF. CDR3 sequence (DNA): TGTGCCAGCAGTCTCCTTCCTAACGCTGAAGCTTTCTTT.

This clone was seen a handful of times. The chain links TRBV5-6 to TRBJ2-5, with TRBD2 identical over 7 bases. Germline lookup yields CDR1 SGHDT and CDR2 YYEEEE. The CDR3 has 16 amino acids. Trimming removed 4 bases from V and 1 base from J; junction bases left unmatched: 10. CDR3 in DNA: TGTGCCAGCAGCGACGGACTAGTTGGGCCCCAAGAGACCCAGTACTTC. Translation gives CASSDGLVGPQETQYF.

This clone was seen a few times. V is TRBV4-1 and J is TRBJ2-2; 8 bases line up with TRBD2. This CDR3 contains 17 residues. Germline CDR1 and CDR2: MGHRA and YSYEKL. Trimming removed 1 base from V and 7 bases from J; junction bases left unmatched: 11. DNA of the CDR3: TGCGCCAGCAGCCAAGGTCGGGGCGGGGGGCACCTCGGGGAGCTGTTTTTT. Encoded protein: CASSQGRGGGHLGELFF.

V and J are TRBV6-1 and TRBJ1-3, with D perhaps matching TRBD1 (5 bases). With 6 bases removed from V and 5 bases from J, the gap between germline ends came to 8 bases. In germline, CDR1 is MNHNS, CDR2 SASEGT. This CDR3 comprises 12 residues. Here the CDR3 DNA reads TGTGCCAGCAGGGCAGGGAGAAACACCATATATTTT. This codes for CASRAGRNTIYF.

In its sample, this clone was seen a few times. This chain links TRBV19 with TRBJ1-6; the D is unclear. V was shortened by 3 bases and J by 7 bases, with 7 bases between the two germline ends. Germline lookup yields CDR1 LNHDA and CDR2 SQIVND (reference sequence). This CDR3 region has 13 residues. The CDR3 sequence is CASSMKLNSPLHF. The CDR3 DNA reads as TGTGCCAGTAGTATGAAGTTAAATTCACCCCTCCACTTT.

The genes are TRBV10-1 and TRBJ2-7, with D hard to call. This CDR3 has 12 amino acids. CDR1 is WNHNN and CDR2 is SYGVQD in the germline V gene (reference sequence). Deletions cut 3 bases from V and 5 bases from J, with 8 bases between. CDR3 bases: TGCGCCAGCAGTGACAGTTACCACGAGCAGTACTTC. Translating gives CASSDSYHEQYF.

This clone occurred a few times. V is TRBV11-3 and J is TRBJ1-2; no clear D. CDR1 SGHNT and CDR2 YENEEA come from the germline V gene. The CDR3 extends over 16 amino acids. The ends were cut back, 1 base at V and 4 bases at J, with 16 bases in the middle. The CDR3 protein is CASSLVGIGRIYGYTF. In DNA, the CDR3 is TGTGCCAGCAGCTTAGTGGGGATCGGGAGAATCTATGGCTACACCTTC.

J is TRBJ1-3 and V is TRBV4-1, with unresolved D. Per the germline V gene, CDR1 is MGHRA and CDR2 is YSYEKL. With 5 bases removed from V and 2 bases from J, the gap between germline ends came to 13 bases. The CDR3 is made up of 15 amino acids. Here the CDR3 DNA reads TGCGCCAGCAGCATTGGGAGAAGTCCTGGAAACACCATATATTTT. Its protein is CASSIGRSPGNTIYF.

This clone was counted a few times. In nucleotides, the CDR3 is TGTGCCAGCTCCCCATCCACGACTTCAGCTTTCTTT. It specifies CASSPSTTSAFF. This rearrangement joins TRBV18 to TRBJ1-1, with D unclear. The germline CDR1 and CDR2 sequences are KGHSH and LQKENI. CDR3 length equals 12 residues. Deletions cut 6 bases from V and 10 bases from J, with 15 bases between.

The chain recombines TRBV30 with TRBJ1-5, with 9 bases identical to TRBD1. The length of the CDR3 is 14 residues. Germline CDR1 GTSNPN, CDR2 SVGIG (reference sequence). Germline trimming cut 0 bases from V and 8 bases from J; bases unmatched to any gene: 5. CDR3 sequence: CAWSVSTGGKPQHF. The CDR3 DNA is TGTGCCTGGAGTGTATCGACAGGGGGGAAGCCCCAGCATTTT.

The gene calls are TRBV10-2 and TRBJ2-5; 11 positions match TRBD1. Germline values: CDR1 WSHSY, CDR2 SAAADI. V lost 6 bases, J lost 6 bases, and 9 bases stayed unmatched. CDR3 size: 15 residues. The CDR3 nucleotides read TGCGCCAGCAGCCCGGACAGGGGGCCTATCCAGACCCAGTACTTC. Encoded protein: CASSPDRGPIQTQYF.

In this sample, this clone turned up a few times. This chain connects TRBV6-5 to TRBJ1-2; D ambiguous. The CDR3 is 13 residues long. Germline CDR1 MNHEY, CDR2 SVGAGI. V was trimmed by 7 bases and J by 7 bases, leaving 16 bases between them. CDR3 region: CASTGNDWAGYTF. CDR3 sequence (DNA): TGTGCCAGCACCGGAAACGATTGGGCTGGCTACACCTTC.

The chain carries TRBV6-5 and TRBJ2-3; no firm D call. Germline V CDR1 and CDR2: MNHEY, SVGAGI. The CDR3 has 11 amino acids. Trimming cost V 6 bases and J 1 base, with 2 bases left between them. This CDR3 is CASSRTDTQYF. The CDR3 DNA follows: TGTGCCAGCAGCCGCACAGATACGCAGTATTTT.

This CDR3 reads CASSLDGREVYF. For the CDR3, the DNA is TGTGCCAGCAGCTTGGATGGACGAGAAGTATATTTT. The chain is built from TRBV5-4 and TRBJ1-3, with unresolved D. Germline CDR1 SGHNT, CDR2 YYREEE (reference sequence). This CDR3 has 12 residues. V lost 0 bases and J 14 bases, leaving 12 bases between the germline ends.

This chain links TRBV6-5 with TRBJ2-7; D may match TRBD1 or TRBD2 (5 bases each). Per germline, CDR1 MNHEY and CDR2 SVGAGI. CDR3 size: 15 residues. V lost 4 bases, J lost 6 bases, and 19 bases lay in between. CDR3 sequence: CASSLMWQRGIEQYF. CDR3 coding DNA: TGTGCCAGCAGTTTAATGTGGCAGAGGGGTATCGAGCAGTACTTC.

The chain has TRBV6-1 and TRBJ1-5; maybe TRBD1 (6 bases). V was cut by 7 bases and J by 4 bases, with 14 bases left in between. This CDR3 is built from 14 residues. Germline V CDR1 and CDR2: MNHNS, SASEGT. CDR3 DNA: TGTGCCAGCAAGGGGGACGGACTAAATCAGCCCCAGCATTTT. This codes for CASKGDGLNQPQHF.